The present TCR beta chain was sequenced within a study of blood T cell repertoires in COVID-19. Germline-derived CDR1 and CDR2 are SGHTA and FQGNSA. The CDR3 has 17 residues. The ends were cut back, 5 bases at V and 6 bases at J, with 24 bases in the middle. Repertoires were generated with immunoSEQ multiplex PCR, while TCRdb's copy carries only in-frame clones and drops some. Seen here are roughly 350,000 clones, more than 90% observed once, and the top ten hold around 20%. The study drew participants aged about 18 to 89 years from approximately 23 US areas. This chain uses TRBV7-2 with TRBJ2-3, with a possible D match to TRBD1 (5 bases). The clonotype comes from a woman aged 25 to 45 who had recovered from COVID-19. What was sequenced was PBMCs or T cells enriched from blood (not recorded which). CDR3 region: CASSPKPPGQVRDTQYF. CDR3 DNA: TGTGCCAGCAGCCCCAAGCCCCCAGGGCAAGTTAGGGATACGCAGTATTTT.